Shown below are 18 T cell receptor beta chains from a single sample sequenced in a study of T cells in localized non-small cell lung cancer. The data were produced by immunoSEQ multiplex PCR, yet TCRdb's version contains in-frame clones alone and is incomplete. The sample holds under 50,000 clones, around 86% seen once. The sample here was peripheral blood mononuclear cells, taken before any cancer treatment. The receptors originated from a man aged 40 to 69 with stage III lung adenocarcinoma.

The chain combines TRBV30 with TRBJ2-5; tentative D call: TRBD2 (5 bases). Trimming took off 0 bases at V and 5 bases at J, with 16 bases between the two ends. CDR1 and CDR2 from the germline V gene are GTSNPN and SVGIG (reference sequence). The CDR3 runs to 15 residues. CDR3 bases: TGTGCCTGGAGTGTACCACTAGGTCTCGGCGAGACCCAGTACTTC. Translating it yields CAWSVPLGLGETQYF.

The rearrangement links TRBV4-1 to TRBJ2-2; TRBD1 aligns across 10 bases. Germline V gene sequence: CDR1 MGHRA, CDR2 YSYEKL. Trimming removed 3 bases from V and 2 bases from J; junction bases left unmatched: 6. The CDR3 consists of 17 residues. Written as DNA, the CDR3 is TGCGCCAGCAGCCATTTCGGGACAGGGGCCAACACCGGGGAGCTGTTTTTT. Translating gives CASSHFGTGANTGELFF.

The chain carries TRBV6-6 and TRBJ2-2; D possibly corresponds to TRBD1 (5 bases). V shed 6 bases and J shed 6 bases, with 11 bases lying between them. The CDR3 contains 13 residues. Germline V CDR1 and CDR2: MNHNY, SVGAGI (reference sequence). The CDR3 bases are TGTGCCAGCAGATACGTAGGGGCCGGGGAGCTGTTTTTT. This codes for CASRYVGAGELFF.

This chain uses TRBV7-6 with TRBJ1-2; 8 nucleotides align to TRBD1. V lost 4 bases to trimming and J lost 4 bases; unmatched junction nucleotides: 11. The CDR3 runs to 16 residues. Germline CDR1 is SGHVS and CDR2 is FNYEAQ. The CDR3 sequence is CASSSQTGAGGYGYTF. CDR3 nucleotide sequence: TGTGCCAGCAGCTCACAGACAGGGGCGGGGGGCTATGGCTACACCTTC.

The chain employs TRBV19 and TRBJ2-3; TRBD2 matches 9 bases. With V trimmed by 3 bases and J by 4 bases, 5 bases remained unmatched. CDR3 size: 15 residues. Germline loops: CDR1 LNHDA, CDR2 SQIVND (reference sequence). CDR3 sequence: CASSIPGGGADTQYF. The CDR3 region has the DNA TGTGCCAGTAGTATCCCCGGCGGGGGGGCAGATACGCAGTATTTT.

The chain employs TRBV5-4 and TRBJ1-4, with D perhaps matching TRBD1 (5 bases). Trimming cost V 1 base and J 8 bases, with 9 bases left between them. The CDR3 consists of 13 residues. Per the germline V gene, CDR1 is SGHNT and CDR2 is YYREEE (reference sequence). The CDR3 here is CASSLRGGEKLFF. Here the CDR3 DNA reads TGTGCCAGCAGCTTGAGGGGTGGGGAAAAACTGTTTTTT.

This clone showed up just a few times. The chain couples TRBV13 to TRBJ1-1; 7 nucleotides align to TRBD1. The CDR3 covers 15 residues. V lost 5 bases to trimming and J lost 4 bases; unmatched junction nucleotides: 10. Germline-derived CDR1 and CDR2 are PRHDT and FYEKMQ (reference sequence). In DNA form, the CDR3 reads TGTGCCAGCAGCATGAGACAGGGTAAAGCCACTGAAGCTTTCTTT. Translating gives CASSMRQGKATEAFF.

This clone was counted once. The chain combines TRBV6-1 with TRBJ1-5, with D maybe TRBD1 (5 bases). Germline CDR1 reads MNHNS; CDR2 reads SASEGT. The CDR3 runs 15 residues. V lost 5 bases to trimming and J lost 3 bases, with 14 bases between them. CDR3 residues: CASSLRGDLNQPQHF. The DNA of the CDR3 is TGTGCCAGCAGTTTAAGAGGGGACCTCAATCAGCCCCAGCATTTT.

This sequence joins TRBV28 and TRBJ1-2; 12 positions match TRBD1. CDR1 and CDR2 (germline): MDHEN, SYDVKM. With V trimmed by 7 bases and J by 8 bases, 17 bases remained unmatched. CDR3 length equals 17 residues. The CDR3 region is CASTFSGQGQGARGYTF. The CDR3 DNA follows: TGTGCCAGCACCTTCTCTGGGCAGGGACAGGGGGCTCGGGGCTACACCTTC.

The chain couples TRBV5-4 to TRBJ2-7; weak D call: TRBD1 (6 bases). The V end lost 0 bases, the J end lost 3 bases, and 10 bases lay between the germline ends. The germline V gene encodes CDR1 SGHNT and CDR2 YYREEE (reference sequence). The length of the CDR3 is 14 residues. The CDR3 here is CASSLGQGRYEQYF. The CDR3 region has the DNA TGTGCCAGCAGCTTGGGGCAGGGGCGCTACGAGCAGTACTTC.

About this clone itself: In the same sample, other DNA sequences code for this CDR3. The chain recombines TRBV5-1 with TRBJ2-5; 8 positions agree with TRBD1. The V gene's germline CDR1 is SGHRS and CDR2 YFSETQ. The CDR3 is 14 residues long. Trimming removed 3 bases from V and 1 base from J; junction bases left unmatched: 2. The CDR3 DNA follows: TGCGCCAGCAGCTCCACAGGGGGCCAAGAGACCCAGTACTTC. Protein sequence: CASSSTGGQETQYF.

This clone was picked up one time. CDR3 bases: TGCGCCAGCAGCTTAATCAGGTTGGAGACCCAGTACTTC. Protein product: CASSLIRLETQYF. The V gene is TRBV5-1, the J gene TRBJ2-5; the D is unclear. The CDR3 loop spans 13 amino acids. CDR1 is SGHRS, CDR2 YFSETQ, per germline. V lost 2 bases to trimming and J lost 5 bases, with 10 bases between them.

DNA of the CDR3: TGTGCCAGCAGTTTCAGGGAGGGCTATGGCTACACCTTC. This encodes CASSFREGYGYTF. V and J are TRBV6-6 and TRBJ1-2; tentative D call: TRBD1 (5 bases). Germline CDR1 MNHNY, CDR2 SVGAGI (reference sequence). The CDR3 length is 13 residues. The ends were cut back, 4 bases at V and 4 bases at J, with 10 bases in the middle.

V gene TRBV21-1 combines with J gene TRBJ1-6. TRBV21-1 is marked as a pseudogene. CDR3 length equals 16 residues. CDR3 sequence reads: CASSCKGGRIGSPLHF. Written as DNA, the CDR3 is TGTGCCAGCAGCTGCAAGGGGGGTAGAATAGGTTCACCCCTCCACTTT.

The chain carries TRBV2 and TRBJ2-3; D call uncertain. The CDR3 is 18 amino acids. The germline V and J ends were trimmed by 2 bases and 3 bases, with 21 bases remaining between them. Germline CDR1 and CDR2: SNHLY and FYNNEI. The CDR3 spells CASSELAAQAFVTDTQYF. CDR3 in DNA: TGTGCCAGCAGTGAACTGGCAGCCCAAGCCTTCGTAACAGATACGCAGTATTTT.

The V and J genes are TRBV5-1 and TRBJ2-3; no reliable D call. CDR1 and CDR2 (germline): SGHRS, YFSETQ. Trimming pared 0 bases from V and 5 bases from J, leaving 13 bases between. The CDR3 sequence is 15 residues long. Here the CDR3 reads CASSLETPVIDTQYF. For the CDR3, the DNA is TGCGCCAGCAGCTTGGAGACACCAGTTATAGATACGCAGTATTTT.

The V gene is TRBV4-1, the J gene TRBJ2-5, with a weak D call TRBD2 (6 bases). The DNA end is a closer match to TRBJ2-7, so the J assignment may be wrong. The germline V gene has CDR1 MGHRA and CDR2 YSYEKL. The CDR3 spans 16 residues. The CDR3 coding sequence is TGCGCCAGCAGCCAAGACAGGGTTGGACTAAACTACGAGCAGTACTTC. Its protein product is CASSQDRVGLNYEQYF.

The gene calls are TRBV5-1 and TRBJ2-1; no firm D call. The germline V and J ends were trimmed by 1 base and 7 bases, with 6 bases remaining between them. CDR1 SGHRS and CDR2 YFSETQ come from the germline V gene. The CDR3 is 12 residues long. CDR3 nucleotides: TGCGCCAGCAGCTTGAGGAGTAATGAGCAGTTCTTC. Translating it yields CASSLRSNEQFF.